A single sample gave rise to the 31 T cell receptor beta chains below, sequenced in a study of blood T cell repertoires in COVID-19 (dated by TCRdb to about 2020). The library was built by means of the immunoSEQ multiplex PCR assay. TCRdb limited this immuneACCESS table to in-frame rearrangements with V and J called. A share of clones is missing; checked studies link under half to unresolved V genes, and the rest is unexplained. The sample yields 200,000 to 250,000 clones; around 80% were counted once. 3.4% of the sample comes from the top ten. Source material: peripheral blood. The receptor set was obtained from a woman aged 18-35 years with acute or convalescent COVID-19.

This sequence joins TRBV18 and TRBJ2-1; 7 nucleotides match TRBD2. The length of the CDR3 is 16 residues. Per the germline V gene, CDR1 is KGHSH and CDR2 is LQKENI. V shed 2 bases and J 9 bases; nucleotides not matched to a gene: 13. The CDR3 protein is CASSPGGAGTYGEQFF. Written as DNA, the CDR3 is TGTGCCAGCTCACCAGGAGGAGCGGGGACCTACGGTGAGCAGTTCTTC.

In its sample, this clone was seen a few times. This chain's CDR3 is CATSDPTGGAETQYF. As DNA, the CDR3 is TGTGCCACCAGTGATCCGACAGGGGGGGCAGAGACCCAGTACTTC. This chain links TRBV24-1 with TRBJ2-5; 9 bases are shared with TRBD1. This CDR3 has 15 residues. V was pared by 3 bases and J by 4 bases, with 5 bases of the junction left unmatched. Per germline, CDR1 KGHDR and CDR2 SFDVKD.

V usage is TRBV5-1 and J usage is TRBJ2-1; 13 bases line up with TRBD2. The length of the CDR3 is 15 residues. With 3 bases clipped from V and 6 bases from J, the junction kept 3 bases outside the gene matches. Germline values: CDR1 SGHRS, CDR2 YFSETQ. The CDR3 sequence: CASSSGLAGVNEQFF. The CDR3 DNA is TGCGCCAGCAGCTCCGGACTAGCGGGGGTCAATGAGCAGTTCTTC.

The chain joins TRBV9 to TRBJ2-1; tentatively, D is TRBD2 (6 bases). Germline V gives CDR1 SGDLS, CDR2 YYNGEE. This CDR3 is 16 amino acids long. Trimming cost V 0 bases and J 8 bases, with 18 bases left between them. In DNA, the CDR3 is TGTGCCAGCAGCGTAGACCGGAGGGTTGGTGGGCATGAGCAGTTCTTC. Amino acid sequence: CASSVDRRVGGHEQFF.

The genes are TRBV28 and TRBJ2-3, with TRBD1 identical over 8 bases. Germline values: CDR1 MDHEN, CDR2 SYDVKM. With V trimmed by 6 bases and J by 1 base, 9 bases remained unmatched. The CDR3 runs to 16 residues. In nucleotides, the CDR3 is TGTGCCAGCAGCTACATACAGGGGGTCGGCACAGATACGCAGTATTTT. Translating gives CASSYIQGVGTDTQYF.

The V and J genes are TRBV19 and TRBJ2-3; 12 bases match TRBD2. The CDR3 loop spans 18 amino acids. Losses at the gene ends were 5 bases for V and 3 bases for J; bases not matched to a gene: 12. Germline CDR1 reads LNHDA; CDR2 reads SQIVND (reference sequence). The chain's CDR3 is CASSPYPGLAGLTDTQYF. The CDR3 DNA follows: TGTGCCAGTAGTCCCTACCCGGGACTAGCGGGTTTAACAGATACGCAGTATTTT.

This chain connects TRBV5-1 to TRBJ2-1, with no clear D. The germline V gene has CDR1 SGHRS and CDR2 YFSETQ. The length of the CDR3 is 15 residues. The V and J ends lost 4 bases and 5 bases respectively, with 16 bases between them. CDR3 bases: TGCGCCAGCAGCACCCGGGTATCCCTGCACAATGAGCAGTTCTTC. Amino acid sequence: CASSTRVSLHNEQFF.

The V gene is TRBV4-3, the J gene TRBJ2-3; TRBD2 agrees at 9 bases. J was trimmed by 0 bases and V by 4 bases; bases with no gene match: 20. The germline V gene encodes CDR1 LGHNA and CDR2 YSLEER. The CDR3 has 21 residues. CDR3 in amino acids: CASSPTILTGTSLLSTDTQYF. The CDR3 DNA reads TGCGCCAGCAGCCCTACAATTCTGACGGGGACTAGCCTCCTTAGCACAGATACGCAGTATTTT.

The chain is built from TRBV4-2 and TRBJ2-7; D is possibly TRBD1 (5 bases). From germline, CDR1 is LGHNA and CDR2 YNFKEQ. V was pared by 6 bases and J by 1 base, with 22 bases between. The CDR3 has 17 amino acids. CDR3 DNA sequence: TGTGCCAGCAGTCTATCTGTGGGTCAGGGTGAGTCCTACGAGCAGTACTTC. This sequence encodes CASSLSVGQGESYEQYF.

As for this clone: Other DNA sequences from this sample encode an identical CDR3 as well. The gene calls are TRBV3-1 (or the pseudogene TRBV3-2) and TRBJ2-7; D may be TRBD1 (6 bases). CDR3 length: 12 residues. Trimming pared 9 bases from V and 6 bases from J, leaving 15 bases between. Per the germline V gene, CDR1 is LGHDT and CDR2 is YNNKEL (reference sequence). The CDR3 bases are TGTGCCAGTAGGCAGGGGATTAGCGAGCAGTACTTC. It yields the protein CASRQGISEQYF.

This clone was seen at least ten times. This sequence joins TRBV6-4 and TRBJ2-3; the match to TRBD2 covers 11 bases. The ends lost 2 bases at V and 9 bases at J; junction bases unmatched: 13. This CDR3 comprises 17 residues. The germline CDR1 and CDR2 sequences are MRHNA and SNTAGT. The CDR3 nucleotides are TGTGCCAGCAGTGACACACTACTAGCGGGAGAGGTAAACACGCAGTATTTT. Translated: CASSDTLLAGEVNTQYF.

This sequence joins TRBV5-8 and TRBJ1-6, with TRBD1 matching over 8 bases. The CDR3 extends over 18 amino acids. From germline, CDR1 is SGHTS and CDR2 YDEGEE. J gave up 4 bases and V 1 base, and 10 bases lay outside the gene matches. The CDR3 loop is CASSLTGQALSYNSPLHF. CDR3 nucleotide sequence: TGTGCCAGCAGCTTGACGGGACAGGCCCTTTCTTATAATTCACCCCTCCACTTT.

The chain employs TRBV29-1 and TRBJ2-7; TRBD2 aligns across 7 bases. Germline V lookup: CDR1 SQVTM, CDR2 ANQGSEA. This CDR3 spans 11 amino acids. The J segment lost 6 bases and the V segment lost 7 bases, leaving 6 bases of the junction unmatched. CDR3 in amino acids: CSARLAAEQYF. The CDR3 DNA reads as TGCAGCGCCCGTCTAGCGGCCGAGCAGTACTTC.

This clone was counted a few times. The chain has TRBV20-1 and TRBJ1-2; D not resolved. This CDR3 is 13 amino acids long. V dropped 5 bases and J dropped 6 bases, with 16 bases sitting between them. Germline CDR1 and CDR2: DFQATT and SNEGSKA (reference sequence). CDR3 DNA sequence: TGCAGTGCTGGTGGGAGGGTTCCTGATGGCTACACCTTC. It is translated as CSAGGRVPDGYTF.

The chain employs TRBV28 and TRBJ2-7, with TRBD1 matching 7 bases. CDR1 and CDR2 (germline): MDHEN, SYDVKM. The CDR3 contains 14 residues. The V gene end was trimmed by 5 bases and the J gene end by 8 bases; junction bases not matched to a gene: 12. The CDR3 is CASSPPGTVVQQYF. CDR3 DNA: TGTGCCAGCAGTCCCCCCGGGACAGTTGTTCAGCAGTACTTC.

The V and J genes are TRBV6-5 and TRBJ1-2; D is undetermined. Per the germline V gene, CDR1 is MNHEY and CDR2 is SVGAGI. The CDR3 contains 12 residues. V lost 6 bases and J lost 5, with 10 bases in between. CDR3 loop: CASRLLEYGYTF. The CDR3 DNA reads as TGTGCCAGCAGGCTACTTGAGTATGGCTACACCTTC.

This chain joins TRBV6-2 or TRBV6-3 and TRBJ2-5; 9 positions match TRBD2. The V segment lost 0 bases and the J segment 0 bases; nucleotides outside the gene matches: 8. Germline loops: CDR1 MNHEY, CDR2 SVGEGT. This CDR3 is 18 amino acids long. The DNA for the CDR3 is TGTGCCAGCAGTTACTCGACCAGCGGGAGGCCGGACCAAGAGACCCAGTACTTC. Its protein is CASSYSTSGRPDQETQYF.

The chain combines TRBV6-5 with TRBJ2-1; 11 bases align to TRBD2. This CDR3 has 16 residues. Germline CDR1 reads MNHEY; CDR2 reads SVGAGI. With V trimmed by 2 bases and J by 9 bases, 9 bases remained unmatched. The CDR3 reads CASSYRIAGGSGEQFF. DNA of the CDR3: TGTGCCAGCAGTTACCGGATAGCGGGAGGGTCCGGTGAGCAGTTCTTC.

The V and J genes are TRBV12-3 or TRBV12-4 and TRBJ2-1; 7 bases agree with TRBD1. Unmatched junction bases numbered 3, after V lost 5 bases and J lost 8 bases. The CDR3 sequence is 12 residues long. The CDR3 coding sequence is TGTGCCAGCAGTCCTGGGACAGATGAGCAGTTCTTC. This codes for CASSPGTDEQFF.

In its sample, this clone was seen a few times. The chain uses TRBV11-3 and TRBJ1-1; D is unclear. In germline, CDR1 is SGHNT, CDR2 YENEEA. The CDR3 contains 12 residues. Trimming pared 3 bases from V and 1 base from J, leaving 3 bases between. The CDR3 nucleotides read TGTGCCAGCAGCTTCGGGAACACTGAAGCTTTCTTT. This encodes CASSFGNTEAFF.

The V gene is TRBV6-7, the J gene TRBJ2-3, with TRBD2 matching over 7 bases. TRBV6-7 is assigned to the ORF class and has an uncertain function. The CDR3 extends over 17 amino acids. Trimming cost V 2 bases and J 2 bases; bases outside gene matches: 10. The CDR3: CASSYDGLSGITDTQYF. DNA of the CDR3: TGTGCCAGCAGTTACGACGGACTAAGCGGGATCACAGATACGCAGTATTTT.

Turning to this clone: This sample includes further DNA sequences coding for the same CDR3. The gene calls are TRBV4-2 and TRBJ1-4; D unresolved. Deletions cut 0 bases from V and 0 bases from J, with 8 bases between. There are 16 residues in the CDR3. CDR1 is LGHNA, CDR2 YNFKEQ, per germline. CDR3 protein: CASSQDGGATNEKLFF. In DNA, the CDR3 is TGTGCCAGCAGCCAAGATGGAGGAGCAACTAATGAAAAACTGTTTTTT.

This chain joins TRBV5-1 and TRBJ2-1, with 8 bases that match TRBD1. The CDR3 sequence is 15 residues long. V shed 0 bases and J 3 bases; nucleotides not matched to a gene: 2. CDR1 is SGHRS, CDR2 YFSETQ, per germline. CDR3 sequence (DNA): TGCGCCAGCAGCTTGGCAGGACAGGGCTACAATGAGCAGTTCTTC. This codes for CASSLAGQGYNEQFF.

The DNA for the CDR3 is TGTGCCAGCGGGAGAGAGCGGAACACTGAAGCTTTCTTT. This translates into CASGRERNTEAFF. The V and J genes are TRBV2 and TRBJ1-1; D is unclear. Looked up from germline, CDR1 is SNHLY and CDR2 is FYNNEI. V shed 8 bases and J shed 1 base, with 11 bases lying between them. This CDR3 comprises 13 residues. The full variable domain, completed using reference TRBV2 and TRBJ1-1, is EPEVTQTPSHQVTQMGQEVILRCVPISNHLYFYWYRQILGQKVEFLVSFYNNEISEKSEIFDDQFSVERPDGSNFTLKIRSTKLEDSAMYFCASGRERNTEAFFGQGTRLTVV.

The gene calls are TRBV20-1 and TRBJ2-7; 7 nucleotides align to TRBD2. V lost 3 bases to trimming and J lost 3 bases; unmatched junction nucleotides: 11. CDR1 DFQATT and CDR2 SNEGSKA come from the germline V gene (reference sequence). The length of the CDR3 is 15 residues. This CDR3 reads CSASSASGASYEQYF. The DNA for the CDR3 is TGCAGTGCTAGTTCGGCTAGCGGAGCCAGCTACGAGCAGTACTTC.

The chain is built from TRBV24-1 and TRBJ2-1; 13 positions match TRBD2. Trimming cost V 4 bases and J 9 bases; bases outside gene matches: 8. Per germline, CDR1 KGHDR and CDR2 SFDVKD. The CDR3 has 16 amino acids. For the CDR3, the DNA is TGTGCCACCAGTGACCCCGGGACTAGCGGGATCTCTGAGCAGTTCTTC. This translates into CATSDPGTSGISEQFF.

The CDR3 region is CASSRDLNTEAFF. In DNA, the CDR3 is TGTGCCAGCAGCCGAGATCTGAACACTGAAGCTTTCTTT. The chain is built from TRBV28 and TRBJ1-1; D uncertain. CDR3 length equals 13 residues. V lost 6 bases, J lost 0 bases, and 8 bases lay in between. CDR1 MDHEN and CDR2 SYDVKM come from the germline V gene.

The chain's CDR3 is CASRPRQYQETQYF. DNA for the CDR3: TGTGCCAGCAGACCTAGGCAGTACCAAGAGACCCAGTACTTC. This chain joins TRBV7-8 and TRBJ2-5; D is unclear. CDR3 length: 14 amino acids. V was cut by 6 bases and J by 0 bases, with 11 bases left in between. Per germline, CDR1 SGHVS and CDR2 FQNEAQ.

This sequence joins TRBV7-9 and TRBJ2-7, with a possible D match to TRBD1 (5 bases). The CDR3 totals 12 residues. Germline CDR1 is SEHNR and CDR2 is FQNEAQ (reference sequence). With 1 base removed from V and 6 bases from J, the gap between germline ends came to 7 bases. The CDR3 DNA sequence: TGTGCCAGCAGCTTAGAGGGGCGCGAGCAGTACTTC. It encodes CASSLEGREQYF.

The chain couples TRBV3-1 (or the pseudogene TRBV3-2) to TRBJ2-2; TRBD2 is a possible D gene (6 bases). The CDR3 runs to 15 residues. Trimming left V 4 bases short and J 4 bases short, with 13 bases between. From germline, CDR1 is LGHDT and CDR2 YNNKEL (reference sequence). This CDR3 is CASSRPGSGTGELFF. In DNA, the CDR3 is TGTGCCAGCAGCCGCCCCGGGAGTGGCACCGGGGAGCTGTTTTTT.

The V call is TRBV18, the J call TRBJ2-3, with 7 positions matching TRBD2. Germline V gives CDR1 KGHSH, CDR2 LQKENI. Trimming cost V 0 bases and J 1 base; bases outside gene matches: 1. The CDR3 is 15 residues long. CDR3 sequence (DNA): TGTGCCAGCTCACCACCGGGAGGGCGCACAGATACGCAGTATTTT. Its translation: CASSPPGGRTDTQYF.